These 14 T cell receptor beta chains share one sample of origin, sequenced in a study of T cell repertoires in cytomegalovirus infection. TCRdb ran MiXCR on the reads and lists one entry per CDR3 protein. The table has about 130,000 distinct CDR3 sequences, approximately 8.8% seen once; the top ten hold 9.5% to 13%. The sample taken for sequencing was PBMCs. These receptors were collected from a human donor in good health (CMV status not recorded). Some clones in this sample may be carry-over from other donors' samples.

This clonotype was recorded at least ten times. This chain connects TRBV19 to TRBJ2-5; 7 bases fit TRBD1. The CDR3 loop spans 14 amino acids. Germline V lookup: CDR1 LNHDA, CDR2 SQIVND (reference sequence). V shed 4 bases and J 7 bases; nucleotides not matched to a gene: 9. CDR3 DNA: TGTGCCAGTAGTAATACAGGGGCCGGAGCGACCCAGTACTTC. It encodes CASSNTGAGATQYF. The full variable domain, with the rest looked up from reference TRBV19 and TRBJ2-5, is DGGITQSPKYLFRKEGQNVTLSCEQNLNHDAMYWYRQDPGQGLRLIYYSQIVNDFQKGDIAEGYSVSREKKESFPLTVTSAQKNPTAFYLCASSNTGAGATQYFGPGTRLLVL.

This clonotype was counted ten times or more. The chain has TRBV7-3 and TRBJ2-4; 7 bases agree with TRBD2. The CDR3 has 13 residues. The germline V gene has CDR1 SGHTA and CDR2 FQGTGA. V lost 1 base, J lost 7 bases, and 1 base stayed unmatched. CDR3 in DNA: TGTGCCAGCAGCTTAAGCGGGGGTAACATTCAGTACTTC. Translation gives CASSLSGGNIQYF.

In its sample, this clonotype was seen many times. The V and J genes are TRBV12-3 or TRBV12-4 and TRBJ2-1; 8 bases align to TRBD2. With V trimmed by 6 bases and J by 1 base, 5 bases remained unmatched. This CDR3 is 15 amino acids long. The CDR3, as DNA: TGTGCCAGCAGCCAGAGCGGGGGTTCCTACAATGAGCAGTTCTTC. Protein product: CASSQSGGSYNEQFF.

This clonotype was seen at least ten times. CDR3 coding DNA: TGTGCCACCGGACGGGGGGCCGAGACCCAGTACTTC. Encoded protein: CATGRGAETQYF. The chain uses TRBV6-5 and TRBJ2-5; possibly TRBD2 for D (7 bases). CDR1 is MNHEY, CDR2 SVGAGI, per germline. The CDR3 has 12 residues. Trimming cost V 10 bases and J 5 bases, with 14 bases left between them.

This clonotype was counted between two and nine times. At one of its ends the junction is not consistent with the germline gene, which may arise from a read error. The rearrangement uses TRBV20-1 and TRBJ1-5; 9 nucleotides line up with TRBD1. This CDR3 is 13 amino acids long. Germline CDR1 reads DFQATT; CDR2 reads SNEGSKA (reference sequence). CDR3 sequence: CGGWDRVIQPQHF. The CDR3 DNA follows: TGTGGGGGGTGGGACAGGGTGATTCAGCCCCAGCATTTT.

This clonotype was recorded at least ten times. A read error may produce the germline difference seen at one junction end. CDR3 in DNA: TGTGCCGGCAGTTTCCTCCGGACAGGGTCTGAAGCTTTCTTT. This encodes CAGSFLRTGSEAFF. This chain connects TRBV28 to TRBJ1-1; 8 bases line up with TRBD1. CDR3 length: 14 residues. Germline values: CDR1 MDHEN, CDR2 SYDVKM.

This clonotype was counted at least ten times. The chain couples TRBV5-1 to TRBJ1-5; unclear D gene. The CDR3 has 15 amino acids. Germline lookup yields CDR1 SGHRS and CDR2 YFSETQ. Trimming pared 1 base from V and 2 bases from J, leaving 10 bases between. CDR3 sequence reads: CASSLTSSGNQPQHF. The CDR3 DNA sequence: TGCGCCAGCAGCTTGACCAGCAGCGGCAATCAGCCCCAGCATTTT.

V is TRBV7-6 and J is TRBJ1-2; TRBD1 aligns across 8 bases. Germline V lookup: CDR1 SGHVS, CDR2 FNYEAQ. The CDR3 is 15 residues long. Trimming took 8 bases from V and 7 from J; bases not matched to a gene: 15. The CDR3 DNA is TGTGCCAGCGTGTCAGGGGGCTTGCTATTCGGTGGCTACACCTTC. This translates into CASVSGGLLFGGYTF.

Many counts were recorded for this clonotype. The J gene is TRBJ1-2, the V gene TRBV7-7, with D hard to call. Germline CDR1 reads SSHAT; CDR2 reads FNYEAQ (reference sequence). The CDR3 covers 11 residues. The V gene lost 3 bases and the J gene lost 7 bases, with 6 bases spanning the gap. CDR3 DNA: TGTGCCAGCAGCTTTAAGATTGGCTACACCTTC. This translates into CASSFKIGYTF.

This clonotype was seen at least ten times. The genes are TRBV14 and TRBJ1-2, with 7 bases identical to TRBD1. CDR3 length: 15 amino acids. With V trimmed by 2 bases and J by 5 bases, 8 bases remained unmatched. The germline V gene has CDR1 SGHDN and CDR2 FVKESK. CDR3 in amino acids: CASSQSGQIGYGYTF. The DNA of the CDR3 is TGTGCCAGCAGCCAATCGGGACAGATAGGGTATGGCTACACCTTC.

Only a few counts were recorded for this clonotype. J is TRBJ2-1 and V is TRBV5-1; 9 nucleotides agree with TRBD2. The CDR3 contains 17 residues. Germline V gives CDR1 SGHRS, CDR2 YFSETQ. The junction had 10 bases not matched to a gene; V was cut back by 3 bases and J by 3 bases. The CDR3 reads CASSWGNSGGLYNEQFF. The CDR3, as DNA: TGCGCCAGCAGCTGGGGAAATAGCGGGGGCCTCTACAATGAGCAGTTCTTC.

This clonotype appeared many times. The CDR3 coding sequence is TGTGCCAGCAGCCTCGAGGACTGGGTGGACAATGAGCAGTTCTTC. It is translated as CASSLEDWVDNEQFF. The rearrangement uses TRBV5-5 and TRBJ2-1, with D possibly matching TRBD2 (5 bases). The length of the CDR3 is 15 residues. CDR1 and CDR2 from the germline V gene are SGHKS and YYEKEE (reference sequence). Trimming took 4 bases from V and 5 from J, leaving 16 bases between them.

This clonotype was counted many times. This rearrangement joins TRBV7-2 to TRBJ2-5; possibly TRBD2 for D (5 bases). The germline V and J ends were trimmed by 5 bases and 2 bases, with 12 bases remaining between them. There are 14 residues in the CDR3. Germline loops: CDR1 SGHTA, CDR2 FQGNSA. CDR3: CASSARRGQETQYF. CDR3 DNA: TGTGCCAGCAGCGCTCGACGGGGACAAGAGACCCAGTACTTC.

This clonotype showed up just a few times. This chain connects TRBV7-9 to TRBJ2-5; the D is unclear. The V gene's germline CDR1 is SEHNR and CDR2 FQNEAQ (reference sequence). Trimming removed 6 bases from V and 2 bases from J, with 22 bases in between. This CDR3 is built from 17 residues. The CDR3 region has the DNA TGTGCCAGCAGACCCGGGTCACTACCCGGCCTACAAGAGACCCAGTACTTC. Translated: CASRPGSLPGLQETQYF.